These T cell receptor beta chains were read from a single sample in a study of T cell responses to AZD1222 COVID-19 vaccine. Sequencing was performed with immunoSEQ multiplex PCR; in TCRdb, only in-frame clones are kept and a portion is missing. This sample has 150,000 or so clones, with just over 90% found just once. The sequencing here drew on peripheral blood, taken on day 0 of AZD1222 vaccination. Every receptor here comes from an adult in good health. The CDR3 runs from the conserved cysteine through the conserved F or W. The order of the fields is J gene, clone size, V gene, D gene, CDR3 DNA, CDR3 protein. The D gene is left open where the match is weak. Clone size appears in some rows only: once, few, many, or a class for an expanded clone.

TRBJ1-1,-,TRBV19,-,TGTGCCAGCTCCGGAAGGGAGAGGGGCACTGAAGCTTTCTTT,CASSGRERGTEAFF
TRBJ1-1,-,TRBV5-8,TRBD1,TGTGCCAGCAGCTTGGCCCGGGACAGGGGGAACACTGAAGCTTTCTTT,CASSLARDRGNTEAFF
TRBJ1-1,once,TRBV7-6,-,TGTGCCAGCAGCTTGGTGTCTGAAGCTTTCTTT,CASSLVSEAFF
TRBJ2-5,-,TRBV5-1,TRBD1,TGCGCCAGCAGCACCGGGACAGGGCAAGAGACCCAGTACTTC,CASSTGTGQETQYF
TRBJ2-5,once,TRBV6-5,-,TGTGCCAGCACTGGGGGGGCAGAGACCCAGTACTTC,CASTGGAETQYF
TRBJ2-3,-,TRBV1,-,TGCACCAGCAGCCAAGATGAGGTCAAAGGCACAGATACGCAGTATTTT,CTSSQDEVKGTDTQYF
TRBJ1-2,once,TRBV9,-,TGTGCCAGCAGCGTAGATGCCAACTATGGCTACACCTTC,CASSVDANYGYTF
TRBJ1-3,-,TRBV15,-,TGTGCCACCAGCAGAGATATCACACCCTCTGGAAACACCATATATTTT,CATSRDITPSGNTIYF
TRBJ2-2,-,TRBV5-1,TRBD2,TGCGCCAGCAGCTTGTCTAGCGGGGGGACCGGGGAGCTGTTTTTT,CASSLSSGGTGELFF
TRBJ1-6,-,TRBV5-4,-,TGTGCCAGCAGCTTGGATTCGGGGTCAGGTTCACCCCTCCACTTT,CASSLDSGSGSPLHF
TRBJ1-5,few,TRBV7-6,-,TGTGCCAGCAGCTTAGGAGGTGTCAATCAGCCCCAGCATTTT,CASSLGGVNQPQHF
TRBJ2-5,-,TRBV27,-,TGTGCCGTAGCAAACCCTAAAGTTCAAGAGACCCAGTACTTC,CAVANPKVQETQYF
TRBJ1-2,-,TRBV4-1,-,TGCGCCAGCAGCCAAGCCGGACAGCGGATCTATGGCTACACCTTC,CASSQAGQRIYGYTF
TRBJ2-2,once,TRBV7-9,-,TGTGCCAGCAGCCTCCCTTTGGGGGGCAGAACCGGGGAGCTGTTTTTT,CASSLPLGGRTGELFF
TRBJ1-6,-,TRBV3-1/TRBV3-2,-,TGTGCCAGCAGCCCCCAAAAGGGGGGGGAGTCCTATAATTCACCCCTCCACTTT,CASSPQKGGESYNSPLHF
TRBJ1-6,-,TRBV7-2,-,TGTGCCAGCAGCTTAGTCCCAGGGCATAATTCACCCCTCCACTTT,CASSLVPGHNSPLHF
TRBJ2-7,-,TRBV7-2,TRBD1,TGTGCCAGCAGCTTAGCCTGGACAGGGTCCTACGAGCAGTACTTC,CASSLAWTGSYEQYF
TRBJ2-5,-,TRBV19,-,TGTGCCAGTAGTATAGGGCGGGGACGGGAGACCCAGTACTTC,CASSIGRGRETQYF
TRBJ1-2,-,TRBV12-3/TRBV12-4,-,TGTGCCAGCAGTTTGGGCAGGGTTGGCTACACCTTC,CASSLGRVGYTF
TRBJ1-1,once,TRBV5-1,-,TGCGCCAGCAGCTGGGGGGAAGACACTGAAGCTTTCTTT,CASSWGEDTEAFF
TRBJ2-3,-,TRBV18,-,TGTGCCAGCTCACCAAGAATCAGATCCACTAGCACAGATACGCAGTATTTT,CASSPRIRSTSTDTQYF
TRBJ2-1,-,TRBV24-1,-,TGTGCCACCAGTGACCCCACCGGGCGCTCCTACAATGAGCAGTTCTTC,CATSDPTGRSYNEQFF
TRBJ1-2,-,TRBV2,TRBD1,TGTGCCAGCAGTGAAGTGGGACAGATTCCCTACACCTTC,CASSEVGQIPYTF
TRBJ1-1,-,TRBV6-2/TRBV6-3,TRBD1,TGTGCCAGCAGTGCGGGACAGCCCGTGAACACTGAAGCTTTCTTT,CASSAGQPVNTEAFF
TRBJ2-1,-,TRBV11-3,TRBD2,TGTGCCAGCAGCTTAGACGGGGGGGCCGGGAATGAGCAGTTCTTC,CASSLDGGAGNEQFF
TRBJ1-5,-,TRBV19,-,TGTGCCAGTAGTCTCCGGGACAACAATCAGCCCCAGCATTTT,CASSLRDNNQPQHF
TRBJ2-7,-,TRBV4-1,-,TGCGCCAGCAGCCAAGATTATCGTACGGAAAACTACGAGCAGTACTTC,CASSQDYRTENYEQYF
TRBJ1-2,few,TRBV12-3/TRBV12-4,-,TGTGCCAGCAGTTTAGTTAGGGAGTATGGCTACACCTTC,CASSLVREYGYTF
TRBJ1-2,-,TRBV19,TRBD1,TGTGCCAGTAGTATTCGGGACAGGGACGGCTACACCTTC,CASSIRDRDGYTF
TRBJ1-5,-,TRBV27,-,TGTGCCAGCAGTTCAGAAGATAGCAATCAGCCCCAGCATTTT,CASSSEDSNQPQHF
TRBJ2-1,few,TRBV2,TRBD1,TGTGCCAGCATGAGGGGGCTAGGAAAGGAGCAGTTCTTC,CASMRGLGKEQFF
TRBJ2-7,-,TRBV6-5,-,TGTGCCAGCAGTTACTCCGGCAGGGGGGACTACGAGCAGTACTTC,CASSYSGRGDYEQYF
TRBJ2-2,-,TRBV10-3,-,TGTGCCATCAGTGAAGGGGCCGGGGAGCTGTTTTTT,CAISEGAGELFF
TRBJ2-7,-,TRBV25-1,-,TGTGCCAGCAGCGTCGGACCGTCAACCTACGAGCAGTACTTC,CASSVGPSTYEQYF
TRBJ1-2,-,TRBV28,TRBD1,TGTGCCAGCAGTGGGACAGGGGATAGCAACTATGGCTACACCTTC,CASSGTGDSNYGYTF
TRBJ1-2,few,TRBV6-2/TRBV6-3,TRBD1,TGTGCCAGCAGTCTAGATCGGACAGGGGACTATGGCTACACCTTC,CASSLDRTGDYGYTF
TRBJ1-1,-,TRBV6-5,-,TGTGCCAGCAGTTTAGAGGGCGGGGGAGGCACTGAAGCTTTCTTT,CASSLEGGGGTEAFF
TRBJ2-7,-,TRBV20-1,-,TGCAGTGCTCGACAGTTGCTGGAGCAGTACTTC,CSARQLLEQYF
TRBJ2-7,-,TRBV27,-,TGTGCCAGCAGCCGGACGGAAGCCTACGAGCAGTACTTC,CASSRTEAYEQYF
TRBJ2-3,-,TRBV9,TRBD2,TGTGCCAGCACCCAAGGGGCTAGCGGGTTAGCAGATACGCAGTATTTT,CASTQGASGLADTQYF
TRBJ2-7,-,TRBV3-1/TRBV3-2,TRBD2,TGTGCCAGCAGCCTCAGGACTAGCGGGGGCAGCTCCTACGAGCAGTACTTC,CASSLRTSGGSSYEQYF
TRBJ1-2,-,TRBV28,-,TGTGCCAGCAGCAAACCCGGGACTGGGACCTATGGCTACACCTTC,CASSKPGTGTYGYTF
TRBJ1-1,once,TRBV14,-,TGTGCCAGCAGCCCGGACGGATACTACGTTACGAACACTGAAGCTTTCTTT,CASSPDGYYVTNTEAFF
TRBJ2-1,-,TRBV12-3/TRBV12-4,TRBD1,TGTGCCAGCAGTTGGGGACAGGCCGAGCAGTTCTTC,CASSWGQAEQFF
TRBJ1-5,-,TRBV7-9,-,TGTGCCAGCAGCCGGCTCCCCCCTCAGCCCCAGCATTTT,CASSRLPPQPQHF
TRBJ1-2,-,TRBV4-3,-,TGCGCCAGCAGCCAAGAAGGGGGGCACTATGGCTACACCTTC,CASSQEGGHYGYTF
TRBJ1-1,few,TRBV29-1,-,TGCAGCGCCGGACAGGAAGCTTTCTTT,CSAGQEAFF
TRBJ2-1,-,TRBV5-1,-,TGCGCCAGCAGCTTGAAGAGGGGGGCCTACAATGAGCAGTTCTTC,CASSLKRGAYNEQFF
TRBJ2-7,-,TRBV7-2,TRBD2,TGTGCCAGCAGCTTTTCGGGGGGAAGTTCCTACGAGCAGTACTTC,CASSFSGGSSYEQYF
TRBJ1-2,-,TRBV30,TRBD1,TGTGCCTGCCAAAAAGGGACAGATGGCTACACCTTC,CACQKGTDGYTF
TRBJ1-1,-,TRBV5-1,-,TGCGCCAGCAGCTTGGACCCCGGTACGCCCACTGAAGCTTTCTTT,CASSLDPGTPTEAFF
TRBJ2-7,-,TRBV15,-,TGTGCCACCAGCTCAGGCGGGCCAGGGCCCCACTCAGTACACGAGCAGTACTTC,CATSSGGPGPHSVHEQYF
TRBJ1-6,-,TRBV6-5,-,TGTGCCAGTCTCCCAGGGTGGAATTCACCCCTCCACTTT,CASLPGWNSPLHF
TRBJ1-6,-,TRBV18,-,TGTGCCAGCTCACCAAGGCAGCTAAATTCACCCCTCCACTTT,CASSPRQLNSPLHF
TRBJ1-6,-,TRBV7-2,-,TGTGCCAGCAGCACCGGACGGAAGGATTCACCCCTCCACTTT,CASSTGRKDSPLHF